The 28 T cell receptor beta chains reported below all come from one sample, sequenced in a study of regulatory T cells in long-lasting Graves disease. Building the TCR beta libraries relied on iRepertoire HTBI primers, and CDR3 regions underwent Arm-PCR. TCRdb redid the calling of the multiplex PCR reads with MiXCR, one entry per CDR3 protein. The sample includes a few hundred thousand distinct CDR3 sequences, about 10% of them seen just once. The time point was: newly diagnosed GD, antithyroid drugs for less than 3 months. The authors made the TCR library using RNA they extracted from PBMCs. The same data also contributed to another study, on T cells in Graves' hyperthyroidism and ophthalmopathy.

The sample consisted of peripheral blood mononuclear cells (PBMCs), taken at new diagnosis, from a patient treated with antithyroid drugs. These receptor sequences come from a woman in her late teens or twenties with Graves disease.

This clonotype was counted ten times or more. The rearrangement joins TRBV20-1 to TRBJ2-7; D is perhaps TRBD1 (6 bases). V lost 1 base and J 6 bases, leaving 22 bases between the germline ends. Per germline, CDR1 DFQATT and CDR2 SNEGSKA (reference sequence). This CDR3 region has 16 residues. CDR3 DNA sequence: TGCAGTGCTAGAGTGCAGGGGTCGGTGTTATTCGGCGAGCAGTACTTC. Translating it yields CSARVQGSVLFGEQYF.

This clonotype appeared many times. The chain joins TRBV7-3 to TRBJ1-2; 8 bases are shared with TRBD1. The germline V gene encodes CDR1 SGHTA and CDR2 FQGTGA. The CDR3 loop spans 15 amino acids. J was trimmed by 7 bases and V by 4 bases; bases with no gene match: 11. CDR3 sequence reads: CASSSLDRARGGYTF. The DNA of the CDR3 is TGTGCCAGCAGCTCACTGGACAGGGCACGTGGTGGCTACACCTTC.

In this sample, this clonotype turned up many times. The chain has TRBV28 and TRBJ1-3, with no clear D. Looked up from germline, CDR1 is MDHEN and CDR2 is SYDVKM. The CDR3 is 16 amino acids. V lost 7 bases to trimming and J lost 3 bases, with 19 bases between them. CDR3 nucleotides: TGTGCCAGCAAGCTCCGAGGGCGCGCAGGTGGAAACACCATATATTTT. It translates to CASKLRGRAGGNTIYF.

This clonotype was seen at least ten times. The rearrangement links TRBV6-2 or TRBV6-3 to TRBJ2-3; 7 bases are shared with TRBD2. This CDR3 region has 17 residues. The germline V gene has CDR1 MNHEY and CDR2 SVGEGT. Trimming cost V 0 bases and J 4 bases; bases outside gene matches: 10. CDR3 sequence: CASSYSVGGPVADTQYF. DNA for the CDR3: TGTGCCAGCAGTTACTCGGTGGGAGGGCCGGTTGCAGATACGCAGTATTTT.

This clonotype was recorded many times. V gene TRBV7-8 combines with J gene TRBJ1-1, with D tentatively TRBD1 (6 bases). Germline lookup yields CDR1 SGHVS and CDR2 FQNEAQ. With 5 bases removed from V and 10 bases from J, the gap between germline ends came to 20 bases. The length of the CDR3 is 14 residues. In DNA, the CDR3 is TGTGCCAGCAGCATGCTAGGGACACCCAATTTAGCTTTCTTT. It yields the protein CASSMLGTPNLAFF. Full variable domain (remainder filled in from reference TRBV7-8 and TRBJ1-1): GAGVSQSPRYKVAKRGQDVALRCDPISGHVSLFWYQQALGQGPEFLTYFQNEAQLDKSGLPSDRFFAERPEGSVSTLKIQRTQQEDSAVYLCASSMLGTPNLAFFGQGTRLTVV.

There are many counts of this clonotype. The rearrangement links TRBV24-1 to TRBJ1-5, with 9 bases fitting TRBD1. This CDR3 comprises 15 residues. The trim removed 5 bases at V and 5 bases at J, leaving 6 bases unmatched. Germline values: CDR1 KGHDR, CDR2 SFDVKD. The CDR3 sequence is CATSAAGTGHQPQHF. The CDR3 DNA follows: TGTGCCACCAGTGCGGCCGGGACAGGGCATCAGCCCCAGCATTTT.

The CDR3 is CASRRTASSYEQYV. CDR3 in DNA: TGTGCCAGCAGGCGGACAGCGAGCTCCTACGAGCAGTACGTC. V gene TRBV6-1 combines with J gene TRBJ2-7; tentatively, D is TRBD1 (6 bases). The CDR3 consists of 14 residues. The germline CDR1 and CDR2 sequences are MNHNS and SASEGT. The V end lost 6 bases, the J end lost 0 bases, and 12 bases lay between the germline ends.

This chain connects TRBV27 to TRBJ1-2; D perhaps matches TRBD1 (5 bases). The V end lost 5 bases, the J end lost 5 bases, and 18 bases lay between the germline ends. Germline loops: CDR1 MNHEY, CDR2 SMNVEV (reference sequence). The CDR3 has 15 amino acids. The CDR3 DNA follows: TGTGCCAGCAGTGGGGGGGGGGAAAGGGGATATGGCTACACCTTC. Its translation: CASSGGGERGYGYTF.

This clonotype was seen many times. The chain is built from TRBV3-1 and TRBJ2-7, with no clear D. Germline V gene sequence: CDR1 LGHDT, CDR2 YNNKEL (reference sequence). The CDR3 is 15 amino acids. Trimming took 0 bases from V and 4 from J, leaving 13 bases between them. The DNA of the CDR3 is TGTGCCAGCAGCCAAGATGGGGATCCTAGGTACGAGCAGTACTTC. Its translation is CASSQDGDPRYEQYF.

This clonotype came up many times. V is TRBV6-1 and J is TRBJ2-1; 12 nucleotides align to TRBD2. The CDR3 spans 15 residues. J lost 4 bases, V lost 2 bases, and 0 bases had no gene match. CDR1 is MNHNS, CDR2 SASEGT, per germline. CDR3 sequence: CASSELAGGYNEQFF. In nucleotides, the CDR3 is TGTGCCAGCAGTGAACTAGCGGGAGGGTACAATGAGCAGTTCTTC.

Only a few counts were recorded for this clonotype. This chain links TRBV3-1 with TRBJ2-5; D gene uncertain. Germline V gene data show CDR1 as LGHDT and CDR2 as YNNKEL (reference sequence). The CDR3 sequence is 15 residues long. Trimming took 0 bases from V and 7 from J, leaving 15 bases between them. This CDR3 reads CASSQDLPAPGTQYF. For the CDR3, the DNA is TGTGCCAGCAGCCAAGATCTGCCAGCACCAGGGACCCAGTACTTC.

This clonotype was seen at least ten times. The rearrangement links TRBV20-1 to TRBJ2-1, with 9 bases aligning to TRBD2. CDR1 is DFQATT and CDR2 is SNEGSKA in the germline V gene (reference sequence). CDR3 length: 14 amino acids. J lost 6 bases, V lost 5 bases, and 8 bases had no gene match. CDR3 bases: TGCAGTGCTCCGCGACTAGCGGTTTCCAATGAGCAGTTCTTC. Encoded protein: CSAPRLAVSNEQFF.

This clonotype was counted at least ten times. This rearrangement joins TRBV4-1 to TRBJ1-5, with D perhaps TRBD1 (6 bases). There are 15 residues in the CDR3. Germline CDR1 reads MGHRA; CDR2 reads YSYEKL. V was shortened by 4 bases and J by 3 bases, with 13 bases between the two germline ends. The DNA for the CDR3 is TGCGCCAGCAGCCCGGAAGGGGGTAACAATCAGCCCCAGCATTTT. Amino acids: CASSPEGGNNQPQHF.

As for this clonotype: One base away lies a much larger clone, so this may be a sequencing read error. The chain recombines TRBV4-1 with TRBJ1-1, with D tentatively TRBD1 (5 bases). The CDR3 sequence is 15 residues long. CDR1 is MGHRA and CDR2 is YSYEKL in the germline V gene. The CDR3 DNA reads as TGCGCCAGCAGCGCGCAGGGCATAGAGGACACTCAAGCTTTCTTT. The encoded protein is CASSAQGIEDTQAFF.

This clonotype has at least ten counts. This rearrangement joins TRBV18 to TRBJ1-3, with 7 bases fitting TRBD1. In germline, CDR1 is KGHSH, CDR2 LQKENI. Trimming cost V 6 bases and J 7 bases; bases outside gene matches: 12. The CDR3 consists of 15 residues. CDR3 nucleotides: TGTGCCAGCTCGCCGGGGACAGTTCGGATTAACACCATATATTTT. Its protein is CASSPGTVRINTIYF. The variable domain in full, completed from reference TRBV18 and TRBJ1-3, reads NAGVMQNPRHLVRRRGQEARLRCSPMKGHSHVYWYRQLPEEGLKFMVYLQKENIIDESGMPKERFSAEFPKEGPSILRIQQVVRGDSAAYFCASSPGTVRINTIYFGEGSWLTVV.

This clonotype was found many times. The V call is TRBV6-1, the J call TRBJ2-3; 14 nucleotides agree with TRBD2. V dropped 6 bases and J dropped 4; count of bases not matched to a gene: 6. Germline V CDR1 and CDR2: MNHNS, SASEGT. The CDR3 spans 16 residues. For the CDR3, the DNA is TGTGCCAGCAGAGAGGGACTAGCGGGAGCGGCAGATACGCAGTATTTT. This encodes CASREGLAGAADTQYF.

This clonotype was recorded many times. The rearrangement uses TRBV18 and TRBJ1-1; no firm D call. Germline CDR1 is KGHSH and CDR2 is LQKENI. V lost 6 bases and J lost 0, with 17 bases in between. CDR3 length: 16 residues. CDR3 DNA sequence: TGTGCCAGCTCCCCTGAGTGGAGGCTACTGAACACTGAAGCTTTCTTT. Protein: CASSPEWRLLNTEAFF.

Ten or more counts support this clonotype. Sequence at one end of the junction differs from germline and may be a read error. This chain connects TRBV20-1 to TRBJ2-1, with 7 positions matching TRBD2. The germline gives CDR1 DFQATT, CDR2 SNEGSKA (reference sequence). CDR3 size: 13 residues. CDR3 amino acids: CIWATGTTGEQFF. The CDR3 nucleotides read TGTATTTGGGCAACGGGGACTACGGGTGAGCAGTTCTTC.

On this clonotype itself: A much larger clone lies one base from this, so it may be a read error. The V and J genes are TRBV27 and TRBJ2-2; D gene ambiguous. The CDR3 totals 12 residues. The germline gives CDR1 MNHEY, CDR2 SMNVEV (reference sequence). Trimming took off 6 bases at V and 1 base at J, with 3 bases between the two ends. The DNA for the CDR3 is TGTGCCAGCAGAAAGAACACCGGGGAGCTGTTTTTT. Amino acid sequence: CASRKNTGELFF.

In its sample, this clonotype was seen many times. This chain links TRBV6-5 with TRBJ2-1; 11 nucleotides line up with TRBD2. Per the germline V gene, CDR1 is MNHEY and CDR2 is SVGAGI. Trimming took 0 bases from V and 9 from J; bases not matched to a gene: 4. The CDR3 runs 15 residues. The CDR3 DNA reads TGTGCCAGCAGTTACTCACTAGCGGGAGCCATTGAGCAGTTCTTC. This gives the protein CASSYSLAGAIEQFF.

This clonotype came up many times. The chain has TRBV5-1 and TRBJ2-7, with D tentatively TRBD1 or TRBD2 (5 bases each). V lost 2 bases, J lost 6 bases, and 9 bases lay in between. CDR3 length: 12 residues. In germline, CDR1 is SGHRS, CDR2 YFSETQ. The DNA of the CDR3 is TGCGCCAGCAGCTTTGAGGGGCGCGAGCAGTACTTC. This encodes CASSFEGREQYF.

This clonotype was recorded at least ten times. The chain uses TRBV4-3 and TRBJ1-2; perhaps TRBD1 as D (6 bases). Germline loops: CDR1 LGHNA, CDR2 YSLEER. The CDR3 has 16 residues. The V and J ends lost 0 bases and 3 bases respectively, with 14 bases between them. The CDR3 nucleotides read TGCGCCAGCAGCCAAGAACTCTCACAGGGCTACTATGGCTACACCTTC. Translating it yields CASSQELSQGYYGYTF.

The chain links TRBV20-1 to TRBJ2-7; D unclear. CDR3 length equals 11 residues. Germline-derived CDR1 and CDR2 are DFQATT and SNEGSKA (reference sequence). V dropped 0 bases and J dropped 8 bases, with 8 bases sitting between them. CDR3 protein: CSARDRHQQYF. The CDR3 region has the DNA TGCAGTGCTAGAGATCGGCACCAGCAGTACTTC.

This clonotype came up a few times. The rearrangement links TRBV7-9 to TRBJ1-4; weak D call: TRBD1 (5 bases). The V and J ends lost 5 bases and 7 bases respectively, with 11 bases between them. Per the germline V gene, CDR1 is SEHNR and CDR2 is FQNEAQ (reference sequence). The CDR3 runs to 13 residues. CDR3 nucleotide sequence: TGTGCCAGCAGCCCCAGACAGTCTGAAAAACTGTTTTTT. Protein sequence: CASSPRQSEKLFF.

This clonotype was picked up many times. The J gene is TRBJ2-5, the V gene TRBV9; TRBD2 is a possible D gene (6 bases). Trimming took off 3 bases at V and 5 bases at J, with 14 bases between the two ends. The CDR3 sequence is 14 residues long. Germline V lookup: CDR1 SGDLS, CDR2 YYNGEE. DNA for the CDR3: TGTGCCAGCAGCGATGGGACCGGAGGGGAGACCCAGTACTTC. Protein: CASSDGTGGETQYF.

In this sample, this clonotype turned up many times. The genes are TRBV7-8 and TRBJ1-1, with D hard to call. V was clipped by 4 bases and J by 0 bases, with 12 bases between them. The CDR3 covers 15 residues. Per the germline V gene, CDR1 is SGHVS and CDR2 is FQNEAQ. The CDR3 coding sequence is TGTGCCAGCAGCTCGGACCCCCCATTGAACACTGAAGCTTTCTTT. It yields the protein CASSSDPPLNTEAFF.

A note on this clonotype: The junction departs from germline at one end; a sequencing error may be responsible. The chain links TRBV7-3 to TRBJ2-2; 13 bases align to TRBD2. This CDR3 contains 17 residues. Germline values: CDR1 SGHTA, CDR2 FQGTGA. CDR3 sequence: CASSFGLAGANTRELFF. The CDR3 DNA reads TGTGCCAGCAGCTTTGGACTAGCGGGAGCGAACACCAGGGAGCTGTTTTTT. Full variable domain (outside the CDR3, taken from reference TRBV7-3 and TRBJ2-2): GAGVSQTPSNKVTEKGKYVELRCDPISGHTALYWYRQSLGQGPEFLIYFQGTGAADDSGLPNDRFFAVRPEGSVSTLKIQRTERGDSAVYLCASSFGLAGANTRELFFGEGSRLTVL.

In its sample, this clonotype was seen many times. The J gene is TRBJ1-2, the V gene TRBV12-3 or TRBV12-4; tentative D call: TRBD1 (6 bases). The CDR3 is made up of 16 amino acids. V was clipped by 6 bases and J by 4 bases, with 21 bases between them. For the CDR3, the DNA is TGTGCCAGCAGCGATAGACAGGACCTGAAAGTCTATGGCTACACCTTC. Its protein product is CASSDRQDLKVYGYTF.